The TCR beta chain described here comes from a study of blood T cells in healthy people across ages. General study findings and limits: It was the long-lived donors that had more naive CD4+ cells and higher diversity than aged donors.

A word on this clonotype: What it binds is unknown.

With a J-beta primer mix and a sample-barcoded 5' primer, a second PCR ran about 7 to 12 cycles. Via MiXCR, TCRdb re-called the 5' RACE reads, giving one row per CDR3 protein. The sample records approximately 1.5 million distinct CDR3 sequences, roughly a third being singletons. CDR1 is MNHNS and CDR2 is SASEGT in the germline V gene. The CDR3 is 15 amino acids. The V end lost 5 bases, the J end lost 5 bases, and 16 bases lay between the germline ends. The clonotype comes from a woman under 40 in good health. Material: blood. The chain is built from TRBV6-1 and TRBJ1-5, with D perhaps matching TRBD1 (5 bases). CDR3 protein: CASSFRPQGDQPQHF. In DNA form, the CDR3 reads TGTGCCAGCAGTTTCCGGCCCCAAGGGGATCAGCCCCAGCATTTT.